The 20 T cell receptor beta chains below were found in one sample sequenced in a study of patients and donors after allogeneic stem cell transplantation. TCRdb ran MiXCR on the RT-PCR reads and lists one entry per CDR3 protein. The repertoire holds about a million distinct CDR3 sequences, with roughly 18% as singletons. Sequencing input: blood, either unsorted or a sorted T cell fraction (not recorded which). Receptors originate from a human donor who was either an allogeneic HSCT recipient or a stem cell or donor lymphocyte infusion donor (not recorded which). It is not recorded whose cells these are; they may come from a transplant donor.

This rearrangement joins TRBV5-1 to TRBJ1-6, with 12 nucleotides matching TRBD1. Germline assignment: CDR1 SGHRS and CDR2 YFSETQ. This CDR3 contains 15 residues. Germline trimming cut 4 bases from V and 7 bases from J; bases unmatched to any gene: 3. Here the CDR3 reads CASSEGQGANSPLHF. Here the CDR3 DNA reads TGCGCCAGCAGCGAGGGACAGGGGGCGAATTCACCCCTCCACTTT.

The rearrangement uses TRBV28 and TRBJ1-2, with unresolved D. V lost 5 bases, J lost 4 bases, and 17 bases lay in between. CDR1 is MDHEN, CDR2 SYDVKM, per germline. The CDR3 spans 15 residues. CDR3 amino acids: CASSPRLGVGYGYTF. For the CDR3, the DNA is TGTGCCAGCAGTCCGCGCCTCGGGGTTGGCTATGGCTACACCTTC.

The J gene is TRBJ2-1, the V gene TRBV5-1; weak D call: TRBD1 (5 bases). In germline, CDR1 is SGHRS, CDR2 YFSETQ. The CDR3 is made up of 15 amino acids. V was trimmed by 2 bases and J by 1 base, leaving 10 bases between them. CDR3: CASSLDSRSYNEQFF. The CDR3 DNA sequence: TGCGCCAGCAGCTTAGACAGCCGATCCTACAATGAGCAGTTCTTC.

The chain links TRBV4-1 to TRBJ1-5; D call uncertain. The germline V gene has CDR1 MGHRA and CDR2 YSYEKL. The CDR3 runs 16 residues. V was clipped by 0 bases and J by 1 base, with 10 bases between them. CDR3 in amino acids: CASSQDVGWSNQPQHF. CDR3 sequence (DNA): TGCGCCAGCAGCCAAGACGTAGGGTGGAGCAATCAGCCCCAGCATTTT.

This sequence joins TRBV20-1 and TRBJ2-7; maybe TRBD1 (7 bases). The V and J ends lost 7 bases and 1 base respectively, with 29 bases between them. From germline, CDR1 is DFQATT and CDR2 SNEGSKA (reference sequence). The CDR3 is made up of 18 amino acids. CDR3 protein: CSVLSAGSGAGQSYEQYF. CDR3 DNA sequence: TGCAGTGTCCTCTCGGCCGGATCGGGCGCGGGACAGTCCTACGAGCAGTACTTC.

This clonotype appeared a few times. The rearrangement uses TRBV7-9 and TRBJ2-1; TRBD2 might be the D (7 bases). The CDR3 has 16 amino acids. From germline, CDR1 is SEHNR and CDR2 FQNEAQ (reference sequence). The germline V and J ends were trimmed by 5 bases and 4 bases, with 18 bases remaining between them. CDR3 region: CASSPSGGRLYNEQFF. CDR3 sequence (DNA): TGTGCCAGCAGCCCCTCGGGGGGCCGTTTATACAATGAGCAGTTCTTC.

This clonotype was counted only a few times. The chain recombines TRBV7-3 with TRBJ2-3, with D unclear. Trimming shortened V by 6 bases and J by 6 bases, and 10 bases separated the two germline ends. Germline CDR1 SGHTA, CDR2 FQGTGA. This CDR3 is 12 amino acids long. CDR3 sequence: CASRSEGDTQYF. The CDR3 DNA reads as TGTGCCAGCAGGTCCGAAGGGGATACGCAGTATTTT. The variable domain in full, completed from reference TRBV7-3 and TRBJ2-3, reads GAGVSQTPSNKVTEKGKYVELRCDPISGHTALYWYRQSLGQGPEFLIYFQGTGAADDSGLPNDRFFAVRPEGSVSTLKIQRTERGDSAVYLCASRSEGDTQYFGPGTRLTVL.

The sample holds a few counts of this clonotype. Its ends do not fully match the called genes, so a read error is possible. The chain carries TRBV7-2 and TRBJ2-3; 9 bases fit TRBD2. Per the germline V gene, CDR1 is SGHTA and CDR2 is FQGNSA. CDR3 length: 13 residues. CDR3 in amino acids: CASSVAGADTQYF. In nucleotides, the CDR3 is TGTGCCAGCAGCGTAGCGGGAGCAGATACGCAGTATTTT.

The chain recombines TRBV6-5 with TRBJ2-7; a possible D gene is TRBD2 (6 bases). The V and J ends lost 2 bases and 2 bases respectively, with 13 bases between them. This CDR3 contains 15 residues. From germline, CDR1 is MNHEY and CDR2 SVGAGI. CDR3 in amino acids: CASSYTAGKTYEQYF. DNA of the CDR3: TGTGCCAGCAGTTACACCGCGGGAAAGACCTACGAGCAGTACTTC.

The gene calls are TRBV15 and TRBJ2-1, with D possibly matching TRBD1 (6 bases). The CDR3 spans 13 residues. V was clipped by 11 bases and J by 1 base, with 12 bases between them. The germline gives CDR1 LNHNV, CDR2 YYDKDF (reference sequence). CDR3 nucleotides: TGTGCCTGTAGGCAGGGGTCCTACAATGAGCAGTTCTTC. Its translation is CACRQGSYNEQFF.

The chain is built from TRBV11-2 and TRBJ2-5, with D possibly TRBD1 on 7 matching bases. Per the germline V gene, CDR1 is SGHAT and CDR2 is FQNNGV. Deletions cut 5 bases from V and 6 bases from J, with 16 bases between. This CDR3 region has 14 residues. CDR3 sequence reads: CASSPSRGVKTQYF. DNA of the CDR3: TGTGCCAGCAGCCCCTCCAGGGGGGTGAAGACCCAGTACTTC. The whole variable domain, filled in from reference TRBV11-2 and TRBJ2-5, reads EAGVAQSPRYKIIEKRQSVAFWCNPISGHATLYWYQQILGQGPKLLIQFQNNGVVDDSQLPKDRFSAERLKGVDSTLKIQPAKLEDSAVYLCASSPSRGVKTQYFGPGTRLLVL.

This clonotype was seen a handful of times. The chain combines TRBV21-1 with TRBJ2-7; TRBD2 is the table's D call, not checked against the DNA. TRBV21-1 corresponds to a pseudogene. CDR3 length equals 16 residues. The CDR3 sequence: CASSKGGPKSSYEQYF. CDR3 sequence (DNA): TGTGCCAGCAGCAAAGGTGGGCCCAAGAGCTCCTACGAGCAGTACTTC.

This clonotype occurred a few times. The rearrangement uses TRBV6-5 and TRBJ1-5; weak D call: TRBD1 (6 bases). The CDR3 contains 12 residues. V was trimmed by 9 bases and J by 0 bases, leaving 6 bases between them. The germline V gene encodes CDR1 MNHEY and CDR2 SVGAGI. The CDR3 region has the DNA TGTGCCAGACAGGGTAGCAATCAGCCCCAGCATTTT. It specifies CARQGSNQPQHF.

This clonotype appeared many times. The V call is TRBV5-8, the J call TRBJ1-1, with D perhaps TRBD1 (6 bases). V lost 5 bases to trimming and J lost 1 base, with 12 bases between them. CDR1 and CDR2 (germline): SGHTS, YDEGEE. CDR3 length: 14 residues. As DNA, the CDR3 is TGTGCCAGCAGGGAAAGGACAGAGAACACTGAAGCTTTCTTT. Translated, it gives CASRERTENTEAFF.

The chain combines TRBV6-5 with TRBJ2-1; D may be TRBD2 (6 bases). The V gene's germline CDR1 is MNHEY and CDR2 SVGAGI. This CDR3 has 16 residues. V gave up 0 bases and J gave up 0 bases, with 9 bases separating them. The CDR3: CASSYSTGSSYNEQFF. In DNA, the CDR3 is TGTGCCAGCAGTTACTCAACCGGGAGCTCCTACAATGAGCAGTTCTTC.

The V and J genes are TRBV7-2 and TRBJ1-1, with unresolved D. The CDR3 is made up of 11 amino acids. Germline values: CDR1 SGHTA, CDR2 FQGNSA. Trimming removed 4 bases from V and 10 bases from J, with 10 bases in between. The CDR3 sequence is CASSSGLVAFF. The CDR3 nucleotides are TGTGCCAGCAGCTCTGGACTGGTAGCTTTCTTT. The full variable domain, in which reference TRBV7-2 and TRBJ1-1 provide the parts outside the CDR3, is GAGVSQSPSNKVTEKGKDVELRCDPISGHTALYWYRQSLGQGLEFLIYFQGNSAPDKSGLPSDRFSAERTGGSVSTLTIQRTQQEDSAVYLCASSSGLVAFFGQGTRLTVV.

This clonotype has only a few counts. The chain has TRBV27 and TRBJ1-1; D unclear. Trimming took 4 bases from V and 4 from J, leaving 13 bases between them. The CDR3 has 14 amino acids. CDR1 is MNHEY and CDR2 is SMNVEV in the germline V gene (reference sequence). CDR3 in DNA: TGTGCCAGCAGTTCCGTTACGCGAGGCACTGAAGCTTTCTTT. This gives the protein CASSSVTRGTEAFF.

A few counts support this clonotype. CDR3 protein: CASSQARGIRTTDTQYF. CDR3 bases: TGCGCCAGCAGCCAAGCGAGAGGGATCAGGACAACAGATACGCAGTATTTT. The chain joins TRBV4-3 to TRBJ2-3; D is possibly TRBD1 or TRBD2 (5 bases each). The germline V gene has CDR1 LGHNA and CDR2 YSLEER. The CDR3 contains 17 residues. Deletions cut 1 base from V and 3 bases from J, with 17 bases between.

V gene TRBV6-6 combines with J gene TRBJ1-2; the D gene is possibly TRBD1 (6 bases). The length of the CDR3 is 13 residues. The germline gives CDR1 MNHNY, CDR2 SVGAGI (reference sequence). Trimming stripped 5 bases from V and 4 bases from J, with 11 bases between. The CDR3 nucleotides are TGTGCCAGCAGTGCACAGGGAAGCTATGGCTACACCTTC. Its protein is CASSAQGSYGYTF.

The chain has TRBV20-1 and TRBJ2-7; D gene uncertain. The germline V gene has CDR1 DFQATT and CDR2 SNEGSKA (reference sequence). Trimming removed 5 bases at V and 5 bases at J, with 13 bases between. This CDR3 region has 12 residues. The CDR3 DNA is TGCAGTGCTGAGGTCAGTCTCAACGAGCAGTACTTC. Translated: CSAEVSLNEQYF.